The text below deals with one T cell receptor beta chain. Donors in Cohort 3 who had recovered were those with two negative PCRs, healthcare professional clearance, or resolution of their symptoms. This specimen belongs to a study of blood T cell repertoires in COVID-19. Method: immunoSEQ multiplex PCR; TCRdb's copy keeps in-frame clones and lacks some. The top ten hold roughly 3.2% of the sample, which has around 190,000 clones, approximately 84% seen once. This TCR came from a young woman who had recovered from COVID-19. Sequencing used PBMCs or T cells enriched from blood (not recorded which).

Here the CDR3 DNA reads TGTGCCAGCAGCCAAGCTACAGGGCGTAGAGGGGAGCTGTTTTTT. The encoded protein is CASSQATGRRGELFF. The chain combines TRBV3-1 (or the pseudogene TRBV3-2) with TRBJ2-2, with D possibly TRBD1 on 6 matching bases. This CDR3 contains 15 residues. Germline assignment: CDR1 LGHDT and CDR2 YNNKEL (reference sequence). V dropped 1 base and J dropped 8 bases, with 14 bases sitting between them.